The 16 T cell receptor beta chains given below trace back to one sample, sequenced in a study of T-cell reconstitution after alpha-beta-depleted transplantation in children. It was with unique molecular identifiers that the TCRbeta library was prepared. TCRdb independently ran MiXCR on the PCR reads; one entry per CDR3 protein. Among approximately 800,000 distinct CDR3 sequences listed, 15% to 20% were seen once. This specimen was PBMCs, mostly from graft donor cells, taken 360 days after TCRalphabeta/CD19-depleted stem cell transplant. The source of these receptors is a male patient under 18 who had a stem cell transplant for acute lymphoblastic leukemia, so the T cells may come from the graft donor.

V gene TRBV27 combines with J gene TRBJ2-7; tentative D call: TRBD2 (6 bases). Deletions cut 6 bases from V and 0 bases from J, with 15 bases between. Per the germline V gene, CDR1 is MNHEY and CDR2 is SMNVEV (reference sequence). This CDR3 is 15 amino acids long. The CDR3 spells CASRPRGTSSYEQYF. CDR3 in DNA: TGTGCCAGCAGACCTCGCGGGACCAGCTCCTACGAGCAGTACTTC.

A few counts support this clonotype. The V and J genes are TRBV18 and TRBJ2-5, with D perhaps TRBD1 or TRBD2 (5 bases each). CDR1 KGHSH and CDR2 LQKENI come from the germline V gene. The CDR3 spans 14 residues. V was clipped by 1 base and J by 3 bases, with 9 bases between them. The CDR3 loop is CASSPRWGKETQYF. The CDR3 DNA reads TGTGCCAGCTCACCACGATGGGGGAAAGAGACCCAGTACTTC. Full variable domain (outside the CDR3, taken from reference TRBV18 and TRBJ2-5): NAGVMQNPRHLVRRRGQEARLRCSPMKGHSHVYWYRQLPEEGLKFMVYLQKENIIDESGMPKERFSAEFPKEGPSILRIQQVVRGDSAAYFCASSPRWGKETQYFGPGTRLLVL.

Ten or more counts support this clonotype. The chain combines TRBV5-4 with TRBJ1-1; possibly TRBD1 for D (5 bases). Trimming removed 3 bases at V and 7 bases at J, with 16 bases between. The CDR3 covers 14 residues. The germline CDR1 and CDR2 sequences are SGHNT and YYREEE (reference sequence). CDR3 nucleotide sequence: TGTGCCAGCAGCTCGGGGGAGTTTCTTTTTGAAGCTTTCTTT. Residues: CASSSGEFLFEAFF.

V is TRBV4-1 and J is TRBJ2-7; D tentatively fits TRBD1 or TRBD2 (5 bases each). The CDR3 covers 17 residues. The V gene lost 0 bases and the J gene lost 4 bases, with 19 bases spanning the gap. Germline V gives CDR1 MGHRA, CDR2 YSYEKL. CDR3 bases: TGCGCCAGCAGCCAAGATGTTGGGGGATACGTTCGGTACGAGCAGTACTTC. Its translation is CASSQDVGGYVRYEQYF.

The J gene is TRBJ2-4, the V gene TRBV6-1; tentatively, D is TRBD1 or TRBD2 (5 bases each). V lost 6 bases to trimming and J lost 0 bases, with 15 bases between them. The germline V gene encodes CDR1 MNHNS and CDR2 SASEGT. The CDR3 has 16 amino acids. This CDR3 reads CASRGSGGGAKNIQYF. CDR3 sequence (DNA): TGTGCCAGCAGGGGGTCCGGTGGGGGAGCCAAAAACATTCAGTACTTC.

The V and J genes are TRBV2 and TRBJ2-1; 9 positions agree with TRBD2. The ends lost 4 bases at V and 4 bases at J; junction bases unmatched: 8. Germline values: CDR1 SNHLY, CDR2 FYNNEI. The CDR3 extends over 16 amino acids. CDR3 protein: CASSGQGLARYNEQFF. The CDR3 DNA follows: TGTGCCAGCAGTGGGCAAGGACTAGCGAGGTACAATGAGCAGTTCTTC.

This clonotype was detected a few times. V gene TRBV10-3 combines with J gene TRBJ2-1, with 10 bases lining up with TRBD2. The V and J ends lost 3 bases and 3 bases, in that order; junction bases with no gene match: 8. Germline CDR1 is ENHRY and CDR2 is SYGVKD. CDR3 length equals 17 residues. The CDR3 DNA reads as TGTGCCATCAGTGACCCCCCAGCGGGAGGGTACTACAATGAGCAGTTCTTC. This gives the protein CAISDPPAGGYYNEQFF.

Only a few counts were recorded for this clonotype. The CDR3 bases are TGTGCCACCTTGACAGAGACCTACGAGCAGTACTTC. It translates to CATLTETYEQYF. The chain links TRBV7-9 to TRBJ2-7, with D possibly matching TRBD1 (5 bases). Germline-derived CDR1 and CDR2 are SEHNR and FQNEAQ (reference sequence). CDR3 length equals 12 residues. Trimming shortened V by 10 bases and J by 2 bases, and 12 bases separated the two germline ends.

This clonotype was seen repeatedly, ten times or more. CDR3 nucleotides: TGCGCCAGCAGCCTCGCTAGGGGTGAGCAGTTCTTC. This sequence encodes CASSLARGEQFF. The chain is built from TRBV5-1 and TRBJ2-1, with D possibly being TRBD1 (5 bases). V lost 4 bases, J lost 9 bases, and 11 bases lay in between. The CDR3 totals 12 residues. The V gene's germline CDR1 is SGHRS and CDR2 YFSETQ. Filled out from reference TRBV5-1 and TRBJ2-1, the complete variable domain reads KAGVTQTPRYLIKTRGQQVTLSCSPISGHRSVSWYQQTPGQGLQFLFEYFSETQRNKGNFPGRFSGRQFSNSRSEMNVSTLELGDSALYLCASSLARGEQFFGPGTRLTVL.

The chain links TRBV20-1 to TRBJ2-7; 11 bases fit TRBD2. Germline assignment: CDR1 DFQATT and CDR2 SNEGSKA (reference sequence). There are 13 residues in the CDR3. V lost 6 bases and J lost 3; bases outside the gene matches: 4. The CDR3 protein is CSAEGLADYEQYF. Written as DNA, the CDR3 is TGCAGTGCCGAGGGACTAGCGGACTACGAGCAGTACTTC.

The genes are TRBV15 and TRBJ2-7; 11 bases agree with TRBD2. Germline V gives CDR1 LNHNV, CDR2 YYDKDF (reference sequence). V shed 0 bases and J 6 bases; nucleotides not matched to a gene: 10. CDR3 length: 17 amino acids. DNA for the CDR3: TGTGCCACCAGCAGAGATGGTTCACTAGCGGGAGTCCTCGAGCAGTACTTC. It translates to CATSRDGSLAGVLEQYF.

This clonotype was counted between two and nine times. The chain employs TRBV12-3 or TRBV12-4 and TRBJ2-7; D may match TRBD1 or TRBD2 (5 bases each). The CDR3 is made up of 14 amino acids. Trimming stripped 7 bases from V and 2 bases from J, with 15 bases between. Here the CDR3 reads CASTPGTGAYEQYF. Written as DNA, the CDR3 is TGTGCCAGCACCCCCGGGACCGGGGCCTACGAGCAGTACTTC.

The genes are TRBV27 and TRBJ2-5; 11 bases are a match to TRBD2. The length of the CDR3 is 17 residues. CDR1 and CDR2 from the germline V gene are MNHEY and SMNVEV (reference sequence). V shed 5 bases, J shed 0 bases, and the junction held 8 bases outside the gene matches. CDR3 region: CASSQTTSGEYQETQYF. CDR3 in DNA: TGTGCCAGCAGTCAGACGACTAGCGGGGAGTACCAAGAGACCCAGTACTTC.

This clonotype was detected a few times. The chain joins TRBV4-1 to TRBJ1-4; 8 bases match TRBD1. J gave up 0 bases and V 2 bases, and 8 bases lay outside the gene matches. CDR1 and CDR2 from the germline V gene are MGHRA and YSYEKL. CDR3 length equals 18 residues. The CDR3 protein is CASSQFGRGPTTNEKLFF. The CDR3 DNA sequence: TGCGCCAGCAGCCAATTTGGCAGGGGGCCGACAACTAATGAAAAACTGTTTTTT.

V is TRBV5-1 and J is TRBJ2-3, with unresolved D. The germline V gene encodes CDR1 SGHRS and CDR2 YFSETQ. The germline V and J ends were trimmed by 0 bases and 0 bases, with 8 bases remaining between them. The CDR3 length is 15 residues. The CDR3 loop reads CASSLADTSTDTQYF. The CDR3, as DNA: TGCGCCAGCAGCTTGGCCGACACAAGCACAGATACGCAGTATTTT.

This clonotype was found many times. The rearrangement links TRBV28 to TRBJ2-5, with 7 bases that match TRBD1. Germline V gene data show CDR1 as MDHEN and CDR2 as SYDVKM. Trimming removed 5 bases from V and 4 bases from J; junction bases left unmatched: 1. This CDR3 contains 12 residues. The CDR3: CASSDRVETQYF. The CDR3 DNA is TGTGCCAGCAGTGACAGGGTAGAGACCCAGTACTTC.